This is a list of T cell receptor beta chains from one sample in a study of shared T cell receptors in the human thymus. Only in-frame clones appear in the TCRdb table, and some are missing; sequencing was by immunoSEQ multiplex PCR. This sample has around 730,000 clones, with approximately 85% found just once. These data were also filed under a second study, of human thymus T cells.

Specimen: thymocytes. The source is a girl in the first two years of life with a congenital heart defect. The CDR3 runs from the conserved cysteine through the conserved F or W. The order of the fields is J gene, V gene, clone size, D gene, CDR3 protein, CDR3 DNA. D genes are given only for firm matches. Rows give clone size only sometimes, using once, few, many, or a class for an expanded clone.

J: TRBJ1-1; V: TRBV12-5; size: .; D: TRBD1; CDR3: CASGLTGGRETRSWNTEAFF; DNA: TGTGCTAGTGGTCTCACAGGGGGCCGAGAAACAAGGTCCTGGAACACTGAAGCTTTCTTT
J: TRBJ1-2; V: TRBV6-1; size: few; D: TRBD1; CDR3: CASSEDTGGGSGYTF; DNA: TGTGCCAGCAGTGAAGATACAGGGGGCGGGAGTGGCTACACCTTC
J: TRBJ1-5; V: TRBV5-1; size: .; D: .; CDR3: CASSFGGLSSQPQHF; DNA: TGCGCCAGCAGCTTTGGAGGGTTGAGTAGTCAGCCCCAGCATTTT
J: TRBJ2-2; V: TRBV11-3; size: .; D: TRBD1; CDR3: CASSFGTGGTGELFF; DNA: TGTGCCAGCAGCTTCGGGACAGGGGGCACCGGGGAGCTGTTTTTT
J: TRBJ1-6; V: TRBV7-2; size: .; D: .; CDR3: CASSSVGGSPLHF; DNA: TGTGCCAGCAGCTCCGTGGGGGGTTCACCCCTCCACTTT
J: TRBJ1-1; V: TRBV11-2; size: .; D: TRBD1; CDR3: CASSRWDRGVSEAFF; DNA: TGTGCCAGCAGCAGATGGGACAGGGGGGTTTCGGAAGCTTTCTTT
J: TRBJ2-7; V: TRBV5-1; size: .; D: .; CDR3: CASSLQTRGYEQYF; DNA: TGCGCCAGCAGCCTACAAACCAGGGGCTACGAGCAGTACTTC
J: TRBJ1-6; V: TRBV20-1; size: .; D: .; CDR3: CSVFPLHF; DNA: TGCAGTGTCTTCCCCCTCCACTTT
J: TRBJ2-7; V: TRBV28; size: .; D: TRBD2; CDR3: CASSSGTSGGITYEQYF; DNA: TGTGCCAGCAGCTCTGGGACTAGCGGGGGGATTACCTACGAGCAGTACTTC
J: TRBJ2-5; V: TRBV6-5; size: .; D: .; CDR3: CASSYSGQQETQYF; DNA: TGTGCCAGCAGTTACTCAGGACAGCAAGAGACCCAGTACTTC
J: TRBJ2-2; V: TRBV5-1; size: .; D: TRBD1; CDR3: CASSSNGTANTGELFF; DNA: TGCGCCAGCAGCTCCAACGGGACAGCGAACACCGGGGAGCTGTTTTTT
J: TRBJ2-2; V: TRBV28; size: few; D: .; CDR3: CASSAATRGQPGELFF; DNA: TGTGCCAGCAGTGCGGCGACACGGGGTCAACCCGGGGAGCTGTTTTTT
J: TRBJ1-2; V: TRBV6-5; size: .; D: .; CDR3: CASSYGRGVGYTF; DNA: TGTGCCAGCAGTTACGGCCGGGGGGTTGGCTACACCTTC
J: TRBJ1-2; V: TRBV19; size: .; D: TRBD1; CDR3: CASSVRDSHNYGYTF; DNA: TGTGCCAGTAGTGTCCGGGACAGCCACAACTATGGCTACACCTTC
J: TRBJ1-1; V: TRBV6-5; size: .; D: TRBD1; CDR3: CASSATGGRNTEAFF; DNA: TGTGCCAGCAGTGCGACAGGGGGGAGGAACACTGAAGCTTTCTTT
J: TRBJ1-4; V: TRBV7-6; size: few; D: .; CDR3: CASSYLSGGEKLFF; DNA: TGTGCCAGCAGCTACCTGTCGGGCGGGGAAAAACTGTTTTTT
J: TRBJ2-7; V: TRBV14; size: .; D: .; CDR3: CASSLQGHHEQYF; DNA: TGTGCCAGCAGCCTACAGGGTCACCACGAGCAGTACTTC
J: TRBJ2-5; V: TRBV6-5; size: .; D: TRBD1; CDR3: CASSYWGTGGTQYF; DNA: TGTGCCAGCAGTTACTGGGGGACAGGGGGGACCCAGTACTTC
J: TRBJ2-7; V: TRBV4-1; size: .; D: TRBD2; CDR3: CASSQPRTPGLAGEQSYEQYF; DNA: TGCGCCAGCAGCCAACCAAGGACCCCGGGACTAGCGGGGGAACAGAGCTACGAGCAGTACTTC
J: TRBJ2-5; V: TRBV30; size: .; D: .; CDR3: CAWSVALWASWETQYF; DNA: TGTGCCTGGAGTGTAGCCCTCTGGGCTTCCTGGGAGACCCAGTACTTC
J: TRBJ1-2; V: TRBV7-9; size: once; D: .; CDR3: CATQGSGGNYGYTF; DNA: TGTGCCACCCAGGGGTCGGGGGGTAACTATGGCTACACCTTC
J: TRBJ1-2; V: TRBV5-4; size: few; D: .; CDR3: CASRLDGYGYTF; DNA: TGTGCCAGCAGATTGGACGGCTATGGCTACACCTTC
J: TRBJ1-2; V: TRBV5-1; size: .; D: .; CDR3: CASSLAGGETYGYTF; DNA: TGCGCCAGCAGCTTGGCCGGGGGGGAAACTTATGGCTACACCTTC
J: TRBJ2-6; V: TRBV19; size: .; D: .; CDR3: CASTGWRANVLTF; DNA: TGTGCCAGTACAGGGTGGAGGGCCAACGTCCTGACTTTC
J: TRBJ2-7; V: TRBV7-9; size: .; D: .; CDR3: CASSFGRAPTEQYF; DNA: TGTGCCAGCAGCTTTGGCAGGGCTCCGACCGAGCAGTACTTC
J: TRBJ1-2; V: TRBV28; size: .; D: .; CDR3: CASSFHIPGYGYTF; DNA: TGTGCCAGCAGTTTCCACATCCCCGGGTATGGCTACACCTTC
J: TRBJ2-3; V: TRBV7-3; size: once; D: .; CDR3: CASSLSPDSSLTDTQYF; DNA: TGTGCCAGCAGTCTTAGTCCAGACAGTTCTCTAACAGATACGCAGTATTTT
J: TRBJ1-1; V: TRBV4-1; size: .; D: TRBD1; CDR3: CASSQDEEPHRGTEAFF; DNA: TGCGCCAGCAGCCAGGATGAAGAACCTCACAGGGGAACTGAAGCTTTCTTT
J: TRBJ1-4; V: TRBV28; size: .; D: TRBD1; CDR3: CASSHKYRGPNEKLFF; DNA: TGTGCCAGCAGCCACAAATACAGGGGACCTAATGAAAAACTGTTTTTT